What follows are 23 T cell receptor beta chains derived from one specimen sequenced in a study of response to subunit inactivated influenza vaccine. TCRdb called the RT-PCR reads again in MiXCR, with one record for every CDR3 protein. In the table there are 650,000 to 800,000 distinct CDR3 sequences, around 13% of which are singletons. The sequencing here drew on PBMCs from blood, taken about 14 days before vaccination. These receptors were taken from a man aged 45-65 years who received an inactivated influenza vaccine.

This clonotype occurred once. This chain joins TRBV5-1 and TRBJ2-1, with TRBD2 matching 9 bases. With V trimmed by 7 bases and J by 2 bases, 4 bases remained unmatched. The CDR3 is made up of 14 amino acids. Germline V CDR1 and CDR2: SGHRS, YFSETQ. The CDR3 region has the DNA TGCGCCAGCTCTAGCGGGGCCGCCTACAATGAGCAGTTCTTC. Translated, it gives CASSSGAAYNEQFF.

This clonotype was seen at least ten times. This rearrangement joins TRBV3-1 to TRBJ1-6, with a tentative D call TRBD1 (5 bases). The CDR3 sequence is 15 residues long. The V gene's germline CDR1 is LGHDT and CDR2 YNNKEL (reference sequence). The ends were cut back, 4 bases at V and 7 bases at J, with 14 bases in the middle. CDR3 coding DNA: TGTGCCAGCAGCCCAACCGGGACGGGGAATTCACCCCTCCACTTT. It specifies CASSPTGTGNSPLHF. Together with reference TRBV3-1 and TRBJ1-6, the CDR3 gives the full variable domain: DTAVSQTPKYLVTQMGNDKSIKCEQNLGHDTMYWYKQDSKKFLKIMFSYNNKELIINETVPNRFSPKSPDKAHLNLHINSLELGDSAVYFCASSPTGTGNSPLHFGNGTRLTVT.

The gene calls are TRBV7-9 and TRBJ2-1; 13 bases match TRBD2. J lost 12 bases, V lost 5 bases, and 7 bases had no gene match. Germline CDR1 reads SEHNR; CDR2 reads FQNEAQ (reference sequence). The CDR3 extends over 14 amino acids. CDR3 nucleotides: TGTGCCAGCAGCCGGACTAGCGGGGGAGAGGTGCAGTTCTTC. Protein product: CASSRTSGGEVQFF.

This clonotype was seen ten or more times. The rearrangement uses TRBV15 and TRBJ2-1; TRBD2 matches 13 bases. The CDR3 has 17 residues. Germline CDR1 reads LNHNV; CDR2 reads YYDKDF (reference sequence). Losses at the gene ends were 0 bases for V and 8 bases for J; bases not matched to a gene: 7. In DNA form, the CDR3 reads TGTGCCACCAGCAGAGATACGGGACTAGCGGGGAAGTATGAGCAGTTCTTC. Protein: CATSRDTGLAGKYEQFF.

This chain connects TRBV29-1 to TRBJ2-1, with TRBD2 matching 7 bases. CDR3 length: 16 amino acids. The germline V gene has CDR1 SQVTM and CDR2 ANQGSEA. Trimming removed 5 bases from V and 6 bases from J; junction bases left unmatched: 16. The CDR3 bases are TGCAGCGTTTATGGTGGGGAACTAGCGTCGGTCAATGAGCAGTTCTTC. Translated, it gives CSVYGGELASVNEQFF.

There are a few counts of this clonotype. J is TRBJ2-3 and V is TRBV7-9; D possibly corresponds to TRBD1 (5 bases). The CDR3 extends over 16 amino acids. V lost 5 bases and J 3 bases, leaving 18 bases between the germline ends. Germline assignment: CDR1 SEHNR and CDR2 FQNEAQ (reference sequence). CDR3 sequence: CASSDGQDKVTDTQYF. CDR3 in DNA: TGTGCCAGCAGCGACGGGCAGGACAAAGTAACAGATACGCAGTATTTT.

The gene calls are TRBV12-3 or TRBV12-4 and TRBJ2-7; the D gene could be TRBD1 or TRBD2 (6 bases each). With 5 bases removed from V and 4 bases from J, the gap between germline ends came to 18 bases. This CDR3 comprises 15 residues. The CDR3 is CASSAGAGISYEQYF. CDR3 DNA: TGTGCCAGCAGTGCAGGGGCGGGGATCTCTTACGAGCAGTACTTC.

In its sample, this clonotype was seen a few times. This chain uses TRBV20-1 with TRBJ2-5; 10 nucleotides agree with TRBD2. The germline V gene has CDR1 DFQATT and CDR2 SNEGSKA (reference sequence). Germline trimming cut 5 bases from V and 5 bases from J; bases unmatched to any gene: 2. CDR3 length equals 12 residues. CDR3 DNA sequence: TGCAGTGCTTCTAGCGGGAGCGAGACCCAGTACTTC. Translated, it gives CSASSGSETQYF.

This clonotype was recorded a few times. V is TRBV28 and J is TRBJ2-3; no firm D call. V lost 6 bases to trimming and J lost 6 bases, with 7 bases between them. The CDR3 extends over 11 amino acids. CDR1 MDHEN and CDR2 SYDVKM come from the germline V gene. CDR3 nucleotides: TGTGCCAGCAGCCCTCACGATACGCAGTATTTT. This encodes CASSPHDTQYF.

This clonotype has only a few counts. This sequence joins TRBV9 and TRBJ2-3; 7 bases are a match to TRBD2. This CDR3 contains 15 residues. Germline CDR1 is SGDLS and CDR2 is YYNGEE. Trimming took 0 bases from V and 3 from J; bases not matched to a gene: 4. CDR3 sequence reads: CASSVGGLSTDTQYF. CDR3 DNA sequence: TGTGCCAGCAGCGTAGGGGGACTATCAACAGATACGCAGTATTTT.

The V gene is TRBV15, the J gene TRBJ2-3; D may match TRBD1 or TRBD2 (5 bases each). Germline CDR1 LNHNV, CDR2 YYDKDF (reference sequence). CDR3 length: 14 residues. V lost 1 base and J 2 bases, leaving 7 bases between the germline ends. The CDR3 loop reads CATSRGGDTDTQYF. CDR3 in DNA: TGTGCCACCAGCAGAGGAGGGGACACAGATACGCAGTATTTT.

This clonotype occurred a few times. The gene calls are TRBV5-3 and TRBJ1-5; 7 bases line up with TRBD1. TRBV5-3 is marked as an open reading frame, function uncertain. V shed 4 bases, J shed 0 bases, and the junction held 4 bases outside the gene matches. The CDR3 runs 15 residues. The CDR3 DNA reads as TGTGCCAGAAGCCCGACAGGGAATAGCAATCAGCCCCAGCATTTT. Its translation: CARSPTGNSNQPQHF.

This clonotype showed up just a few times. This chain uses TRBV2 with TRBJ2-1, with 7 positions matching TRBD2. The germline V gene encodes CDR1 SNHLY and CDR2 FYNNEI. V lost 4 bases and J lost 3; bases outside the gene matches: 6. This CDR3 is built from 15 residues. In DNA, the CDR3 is TGTGCCAGCAGTGCGACTAGCCCCCGCTACAATGAGCAGTTCTTC. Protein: CASSATSPRYNEQFF.

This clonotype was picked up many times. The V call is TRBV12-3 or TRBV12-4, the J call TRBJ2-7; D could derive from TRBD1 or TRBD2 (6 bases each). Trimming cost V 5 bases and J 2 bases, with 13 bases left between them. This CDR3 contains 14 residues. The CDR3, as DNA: TGTGCCAGCAGTCTCACGGAGGGGGCCTACGAGCAGTACTTC. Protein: CASSLTEGAYEQYF.

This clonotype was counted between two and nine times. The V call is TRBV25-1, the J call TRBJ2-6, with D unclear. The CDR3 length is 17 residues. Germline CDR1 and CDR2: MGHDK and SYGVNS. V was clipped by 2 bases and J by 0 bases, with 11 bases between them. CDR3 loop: CASSEPQIISGANVLTF. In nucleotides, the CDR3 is TGTGCCAGCAGTGAACCCCAAATAATCTCTGGGGCCAACGTCCTGACTTTC.

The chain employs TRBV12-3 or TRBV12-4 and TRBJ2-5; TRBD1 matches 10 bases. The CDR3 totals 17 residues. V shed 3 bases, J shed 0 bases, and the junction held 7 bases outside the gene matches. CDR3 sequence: CASSFRDRGPYQETQYF. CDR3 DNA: TGTGCCAGCAGTTTCCGGGACAGGGGACCGTACCAAGAGACCCAGTACTTC.

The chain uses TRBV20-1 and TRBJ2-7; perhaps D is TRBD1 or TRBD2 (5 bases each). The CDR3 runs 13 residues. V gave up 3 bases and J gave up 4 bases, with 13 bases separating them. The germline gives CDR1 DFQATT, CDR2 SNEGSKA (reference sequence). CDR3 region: CSASRGEGYEQYF. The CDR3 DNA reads TGCAGTGCTAGCCGGGGAGAGGGGTACGAGCAGTACTTC.

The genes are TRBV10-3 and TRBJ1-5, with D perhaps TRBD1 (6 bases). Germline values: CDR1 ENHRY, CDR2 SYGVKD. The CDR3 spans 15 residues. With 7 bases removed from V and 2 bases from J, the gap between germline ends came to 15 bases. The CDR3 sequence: CAITGGQGGNQPQHF. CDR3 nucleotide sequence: TGTGCCATCACTGGGGGACAAGGGGGCAATCAGCCCCAGCATTTT.

The CDR3 DNA reads as TGCGCCAGCAGCGCTAGCAACTCCTACAATGAGCAGTTCTTC. As protein: CASSASNSYNEQFF. The chain uses TRBV5-1 and TRBJ2-1; possible D gene TRBD2, 5 bases. The V end was cut by 4 bases, the J end by 0 bases, with 8 bases between. Germline CDR1 and CDR2: SGHRS and YFSETQ. This CDR3 has 14 amino acids.

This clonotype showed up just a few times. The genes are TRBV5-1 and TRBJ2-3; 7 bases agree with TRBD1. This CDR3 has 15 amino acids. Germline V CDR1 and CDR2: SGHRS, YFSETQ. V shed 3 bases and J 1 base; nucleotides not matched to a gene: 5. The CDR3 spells CASSSTGYRTDTQYF. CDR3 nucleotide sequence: TGCGCCAGCAGCTCGACAGGGTATCGCACAGATACGCAGTATTTT.

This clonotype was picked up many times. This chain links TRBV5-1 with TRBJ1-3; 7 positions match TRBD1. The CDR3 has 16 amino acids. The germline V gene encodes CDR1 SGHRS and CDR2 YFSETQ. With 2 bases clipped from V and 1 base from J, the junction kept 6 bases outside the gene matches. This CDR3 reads CASSFWDSKSGNTIYF. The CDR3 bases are TGCGCCAGCAGCTTTTGGGACAGCAAATCTGGAAACACCATATATTTT.

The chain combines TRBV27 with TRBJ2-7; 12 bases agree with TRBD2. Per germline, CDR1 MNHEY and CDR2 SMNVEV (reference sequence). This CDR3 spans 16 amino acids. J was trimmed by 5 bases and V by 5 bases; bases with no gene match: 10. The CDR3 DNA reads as TGTGCCAGCAGTCCAGAGACTAGCGGGAGCACCAACGAGCAGTACTTC. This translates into CASSPETSGSTNEQYF.

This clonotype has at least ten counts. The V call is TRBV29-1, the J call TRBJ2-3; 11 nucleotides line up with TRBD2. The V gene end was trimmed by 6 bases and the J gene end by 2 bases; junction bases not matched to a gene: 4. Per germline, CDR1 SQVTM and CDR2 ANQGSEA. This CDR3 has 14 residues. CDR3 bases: TGCAGCGTCCGACTAGCGGGGACCACAGATACGCAGTATTTT. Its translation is CSVRLAGTTDTQYF.